The 10 T cell receptor beta chains below all came from one sample that was sequenced in a study of PD-L1 blockade in urothelial cancer. The time point here: peripheral blood 6 weeks after treatment start. Libraries were prepared by immunoSEQ multiplex PCR; TCRdb keeps only in-frame clonotypes and omits some of them. The repertoire has tens of thousands of clones, around 91% of them found once; the top ten carry about 11%. The specimen was PBMCs, collected around atezolizumab (anti-PD-L1) treatment. These receptors were obtained from a woman in her fifties or sixties with urothelial cancer.

The V call is TRBV7-2, the J call TRBJ2-7; maybe TRBD2 (5 bases). CDR1 is SGHTA and CDR2 is FQGNSA in the germline V gene. Trimming removed 1 base from V and 0 bases from J, with 13 bases in between. The CDR3 consists of 16 residues. In nucleotides, the CDR3 is TGTGCCAGCAGCTTAGGTCGGGGAGACTTCTCCTACGAGCAGTACTTC. Amino acid sequence: CASSLGRGDFSYEQYF. Full variable domain (rest looked up from reference TRBV7-2 and TRBJ2-7): GAGVSQSPSNKVTEKGKDVELRCDPISGHTALYWYRQSLGQGLEFLIYFQGNSAPDKSGLPSDRFSAERTGGSVSTLTIQRTQQEDSAVYLCASSLGRGDFSYEQYFGPGTRLTVT.

This clone turned up a few times. The CDR3 DNA reads TGTGCCAGCAGCCCACAGGCGCCCCTGGCTTTCTTT. Protein: CASSPQAPLAFF. The rearrangement uses TRBV7-9 and TRBJ1-1, with D maybe TRBD1 (5 bases). Per germline, CDR1 SEHNR and CDR2 FQNEAQ (reference sequence). The V end was cut by 5 bases, the J end by 11 bases, with 15 bases between. CDR3 length: 12 amino acids.

The chain recombines TRBV25-1 with TRBJ2-7; TRBD1 matches 11 bases. The CDR3 has 15 residues. CDR1 is MGHDK, CDR2 SYGVNS, per germline. V shed 4 bases and J 4 bases; nucleotides not matched to a gene: 6. Here the CDR3 reads CASSVGTGGVYEQYF. CDR3 nucleotides: TGTGCCAGCAGTGTTGGGACAGGGGGAGTGTACGAGCAGTACTTC.

This clone occurred a few times. The chain carries TRBV4-3 and TRBJ2-2; TRBD2 matches 7 bases. V lost 2 bases, J lost 0 bases, and 18 bases stayed unmatched. The CDR3 runs to 21 residues. Germline-derived CDR1 and CDR2 are LGHNA and YSLEER. The CDR3 spells CASSQRPYAGDLSANTGELFF. CDR3 nucleotide sequence: TGCGCCAGCAGCCAACGGCCATACGCGGGGGACTTATCCGCGAACACCGGGGAGCTGTTTTTT.

CDR3 nucleotides: TGTGCCAGCAGCTACCTTGGGACAGTTGAAAAACTGTTTTTT. Residues: CASSYLGTVEKLFF. The rearrangement uses TRBV6-5 and TRBJ1-4; 7 bases match TRBD1. The length of the CDR3 is 14 residues. Losses at the gene ends were 6 bases for V and 7 bases for J; bases not matched to a gene: 8. From germline, CDR1 is MNHEY and CDR2 SVGAGI.

The chain joins TRBV6-5 to TRBJ2-5; TRBD1 matches 8 bases. This CDR3 is built from 14 residues. J lost 5 bases, V lost 6 bases, and 8 bases had no gene match. Per the germline V gene, CDR1 is MNHEY and CDR2 is SVGAGI. The CDR3: CASSLEQGDETQYF. The CDR3 nucleotides read TGTGCCAGCAGCCTTGAACAGGGGGACGAGACCCAGTACTTC.

The chain carries TRBV6-6 and TRBJ2-2; perhaps TRBD1 as D (6 bases). Looked up from germline, CDR1 is MNHNY and CDR2 is SVGAGI (reference sequence). V was pared by 6 bases and J by 5 bases, with 19 bases between. This CDR3 has 16 amino acids. CDR3 nucleotide sequence: TGTGCCAGCAGAACAGGGAACCCAAGAGAAACCGGGGAGCTGTTTTTT. Its protein product is CASRTGNPRETGELFF.

This clone appeared a few times. The chain joins TRBV7-9 to TRBJ1-1; 10 bases align to TRBD1. Losses at the gene ends were 3 bases for V and 7 bases for J; bases not matched to a gene: 5. Germline lookup yields CDR1 SEHNR and CDR2 FQNEAQ (reference sequence). The CDR3 covers 14 residues. This CDR3 is CASSFRGQGVEAFF. For the CDR3, the DNA is TGTGCCAGCAGCTTTCGAGGACAGGGGGTTGAAGCTTTCTTT.

The gene calls are TRBV28 and TRBJ2-1; 10 positions match TRBD1. The CDR3 length is 15 residues. Looked up from germline, CDR1 is MDHEN and CDR2 is SYDVKM. J was trimmed by 4 bases and V by 6 bases; bases with no gene match: 6. CDR3 loop: CASRTGGAGYNEQFF. The CDR3 nucleotides are TGTGCCAGCAGGACAGGGGGCGCGGGGTACAATGAGCAGTTCTTC.

This clone was seen only once. The rearrangement joins TRBV28 to TRBJ1-1; D not resolved. The germline gives CDR1 MDHEN, CDR2 SYDVKM. Trimming stripped 4 bases from V and 6 bases from J, with 21 bases between. The CDR3 is 16 amino acids. CDR3 in DNA: TGTGCCAGCAGTTCCTGGGTTCGGGGTGAATCTTCTGAAGCTTTCTTT. Its translation: CASSSWVRGESSEAFF.